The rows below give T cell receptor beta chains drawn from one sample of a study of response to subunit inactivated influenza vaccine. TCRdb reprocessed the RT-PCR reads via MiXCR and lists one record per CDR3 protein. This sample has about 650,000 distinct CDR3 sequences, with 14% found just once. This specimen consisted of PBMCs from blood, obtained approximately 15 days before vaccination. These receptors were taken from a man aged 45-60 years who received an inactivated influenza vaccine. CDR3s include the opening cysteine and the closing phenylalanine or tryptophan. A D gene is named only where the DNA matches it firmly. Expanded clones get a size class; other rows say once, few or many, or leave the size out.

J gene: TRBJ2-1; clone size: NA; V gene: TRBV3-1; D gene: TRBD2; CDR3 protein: CASSLSGRGAYNEQFF; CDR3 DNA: TGTGCCAGCAGCCTCAGCGGGCGGGGGGCATACAATGAGCAGTTCTTC
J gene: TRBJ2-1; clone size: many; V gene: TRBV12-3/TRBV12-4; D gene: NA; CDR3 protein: CASSLSMGGGDEQFF; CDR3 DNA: TGTGCCAGCAGTTTATCTATGGGGGGAGGTGATGAGCAGTTCTTC
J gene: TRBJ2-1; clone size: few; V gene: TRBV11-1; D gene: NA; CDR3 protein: CASSSGPGNEQFF; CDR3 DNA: TGTGCCAGCAGCTCCGGGCCGGGGAATGAGCAGTTCTTC
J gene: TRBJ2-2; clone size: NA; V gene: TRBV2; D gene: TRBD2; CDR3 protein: CASSVAGGTNTGELFF; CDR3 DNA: TGTGCCAGCAGTGTTGCGGGGGGCACGAACACCGGGGAGCTGTTTTTT
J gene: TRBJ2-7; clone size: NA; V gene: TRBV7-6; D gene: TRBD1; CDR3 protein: CASSLGTGTGEQYF; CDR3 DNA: TGTGCCAGCAGCCTAGGGACAGGGACGGGGGAGCAGTACTTC
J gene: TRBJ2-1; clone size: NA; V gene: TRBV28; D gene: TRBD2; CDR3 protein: CASSLLAGPSPSYNEQFF; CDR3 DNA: TGTGCCAGCAGTCTCCTAGCGGGTCCGTCCCCCTCCTACAATGAGCAGTTCTTC
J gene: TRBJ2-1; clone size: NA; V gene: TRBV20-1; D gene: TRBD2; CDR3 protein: CSARIGGAYNEQFF; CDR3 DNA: TGCAGTGCTAGAATCGGGGGGGCCTACAATGAGCAGTTCTTC
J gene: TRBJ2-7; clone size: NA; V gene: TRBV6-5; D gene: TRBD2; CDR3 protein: CASSYSKLAGTYEQYF; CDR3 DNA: TGTGCCAGCAGTTACTCGAAGCTAGCGGGTACCTACGAGCAGTACTTC
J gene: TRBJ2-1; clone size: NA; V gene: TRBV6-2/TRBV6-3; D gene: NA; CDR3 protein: CASSSSGKDNEQFF; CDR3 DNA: TGTGCCAGCAGTTCTTCTGGAAAAGACAATGAGCAGTTCTTC
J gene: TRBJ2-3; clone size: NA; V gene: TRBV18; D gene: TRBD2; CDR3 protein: CASSPPVGTSGYTDTQYF; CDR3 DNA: TGTGCCAGCTCACCACCGGTCGGAACTAGCGGATACACAGATACGCAGTATTTT
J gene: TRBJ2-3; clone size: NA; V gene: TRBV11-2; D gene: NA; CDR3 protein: CASSLGGRSSTDTQYF; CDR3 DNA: TGTGCCAGCAGTCTAGGAGGTCGCTCTAGCACAGATACGCAGTATTTT
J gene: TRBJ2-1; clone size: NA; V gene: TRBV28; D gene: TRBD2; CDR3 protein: CASSPPRSSGSDNEQFF; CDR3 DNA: TGTGCCAGCAGCCCCCCGCGGTCTAGCGGGAGTGACAATGAGCAGTTCTTC
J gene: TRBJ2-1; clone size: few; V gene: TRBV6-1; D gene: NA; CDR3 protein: CASSNRRVGGKRNEQFF; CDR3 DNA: TGTGCCAGCAGCAATAGGAGAGTGGGGGGAAAACGGAATGAGCAGTTCTTC
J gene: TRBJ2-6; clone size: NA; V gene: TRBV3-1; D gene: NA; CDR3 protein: CASSPGLRAGANVLTF; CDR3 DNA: TGTGCCAGCAGCCCTGGGTTGCGTGCTGGGGCCAACGTCCTGACTTTC
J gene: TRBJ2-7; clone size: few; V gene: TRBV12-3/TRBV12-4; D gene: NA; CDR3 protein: CASSSLLFREHYEQYF; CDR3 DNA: TGTGCCAGCAGTTCGCTCCTTTTCAGGGAACACTACGAGCAGTACTTC
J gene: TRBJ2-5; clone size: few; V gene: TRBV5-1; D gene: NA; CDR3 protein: CASSSRFLTGPQETQYF; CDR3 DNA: TGCGCCAGCAGCTCCCGTTTCTTGACAGGACCTCAAGAGACCCAGTACTTT
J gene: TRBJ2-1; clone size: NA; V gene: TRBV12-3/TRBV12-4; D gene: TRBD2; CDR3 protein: CASTYLAGRNNEQFF; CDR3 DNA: TGTGCCAGCACTTACCTAGCGGGGAGAAACAATGAGCAGTTCTTC
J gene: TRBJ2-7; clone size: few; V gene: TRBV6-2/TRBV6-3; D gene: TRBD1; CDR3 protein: CASSVLETGGNEQYF; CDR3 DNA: TGTGCCAGCAGTGTCTTAGAGACAGGGGGCAACGAGCAGTACTTC
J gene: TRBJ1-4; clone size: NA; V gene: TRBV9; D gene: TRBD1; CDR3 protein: CASNRDSFNEKLFF; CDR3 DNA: TGTGCCAGCAACCGGGACAGTTTTAATGAAAAACTGTTTTTT